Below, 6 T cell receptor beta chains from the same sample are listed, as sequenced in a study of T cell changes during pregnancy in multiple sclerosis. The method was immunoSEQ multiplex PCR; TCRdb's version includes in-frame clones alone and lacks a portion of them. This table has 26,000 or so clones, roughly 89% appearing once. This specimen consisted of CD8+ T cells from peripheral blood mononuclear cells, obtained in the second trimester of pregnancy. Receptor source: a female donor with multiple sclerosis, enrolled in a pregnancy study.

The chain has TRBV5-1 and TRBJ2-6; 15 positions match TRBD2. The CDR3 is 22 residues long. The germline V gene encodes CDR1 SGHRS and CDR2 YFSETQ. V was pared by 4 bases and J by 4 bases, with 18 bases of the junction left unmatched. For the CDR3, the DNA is TGCGCCAGCAGCCATAACAGGGCCCGGACTAGCGGGAGGGCCGAGGGGGCCAACGTCCTGACTTTC. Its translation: CASSHNRARTSGRAEGANVLTF.

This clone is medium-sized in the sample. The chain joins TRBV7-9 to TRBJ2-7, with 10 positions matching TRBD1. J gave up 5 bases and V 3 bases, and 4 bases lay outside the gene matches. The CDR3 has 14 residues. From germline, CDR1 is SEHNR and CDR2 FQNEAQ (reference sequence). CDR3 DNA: TGTGCCAGCAGCTTGGGGACAGGGGTCAACGAGCAGTACTTC. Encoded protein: CASSLGTGVNEQYF. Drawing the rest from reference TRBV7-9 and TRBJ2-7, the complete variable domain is DTGVSQNPRHKITKRGQNVTFRCDPISEHNRLYWYRQTLGQGPEFLTYFQNEAQLEKSRLLSDRFSAERPKGSFSTLEIQRTEQGDSAMYLCASSLGTGVNEQYFGPGTRLTVT.

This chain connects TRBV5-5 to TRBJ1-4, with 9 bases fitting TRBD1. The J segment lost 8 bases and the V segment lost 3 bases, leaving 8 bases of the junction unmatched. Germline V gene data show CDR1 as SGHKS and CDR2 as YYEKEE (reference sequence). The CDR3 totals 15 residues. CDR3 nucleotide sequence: TGTGCCAGCAGCTCCCTCTGGACAGGGGCGGAAAAACTGTTTTTT. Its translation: CASSSLWTGAEKLFF.

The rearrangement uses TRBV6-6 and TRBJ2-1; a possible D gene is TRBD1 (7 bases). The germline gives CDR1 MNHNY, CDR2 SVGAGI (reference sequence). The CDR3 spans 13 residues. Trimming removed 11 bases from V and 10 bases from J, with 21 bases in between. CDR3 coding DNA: TGTGCCTCCCAAACAGGGGAGGTGGGGGAGCAGTTCTTC. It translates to CASQTGEVGEQFF.

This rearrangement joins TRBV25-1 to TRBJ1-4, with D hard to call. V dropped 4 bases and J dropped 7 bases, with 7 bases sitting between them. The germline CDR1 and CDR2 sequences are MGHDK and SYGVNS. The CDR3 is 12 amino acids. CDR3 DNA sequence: TGTGCCAGCAGTGGACGCGGTGAAAAACTGTTTTTT. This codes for CASSGRGEKLFF. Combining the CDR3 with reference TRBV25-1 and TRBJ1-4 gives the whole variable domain EADIYQTPRYLVIGTGKKITLECSQTMGHDKMYWYQQDPGMELHLIHYSYGVNSTEKGDLSSESTVSRIRTEHFPLTLESARPSHTSQYLCASSGRGEKLFFGSGTQLSVL.

Here the CDR3 reads CASRPGSGNQPQHF. Written as DNA, the CDR3 is TGTGCCAGCCGTCCGGGGAGCGGCAATCAGCCCCAGCATTTT. The chain combines TRBV27 with TRBJ1-5; D is ambiguous. The V end lost 8 bases, the J end lost 2 bases, and 13 bases lay between the germline ends. The CDR3 consists of 14 residues. Germline-derived CDR1 and CDR2 are MNHEY and SMNVEV (reference sequence).